The 10 T cell receptor beta chains below come from one sample, sequenced in a study of OX40 agonist ivuxolimab in advanced cancers. Sequencing was performed with immunoSEQ multiplex PCR; in TCRdb, only in-frame clones are kept and a portion is missing. This sample has about 70,000 clones, with roughly 80% found just once. The source was CD4+ or CD8+ T cells sorted from blood, collected in a trial of the OX40 agonist ivuxolimab. Source of these receptors: an adult with an advanced solid tumor such as melanoma, head and neck, liver or kidney cancer.

The chain couples TRBV10-3 to TRBJ2-5, with D tentatively TRBD1 (6 bases). This CDR3 is built from 13 residues. V lost 10 bases and J 5 bases, leaving 17 bases between the germline ends. In germline, CDR1 is ENHRY, CDR2 SYGVKD. The CDR3: CATNRVGRETQYF. As DNA, the CDR3 is TGTGCCACCAACAGGGTTGGTAGGGAGACCCAGTACTTC.

V usage is TRBV2 and J usage is TRBJ1-2, with a tentative D call TRBD1 (6 bases). Germline assignment: CDR1 SNHLY and CDR2 FYNNEI. Trimming removed 2 bases at V and 5 bases at J, with 9 bases between. CDR3 length: 13 residues. CDR3 nucleotide sequence: TGTGCCAGCAGTGAAACTACAGGGTATGGCTACACCTTC. Protein sequence: CASSETTGYGYTF. Looking up the rest from reference TRBV2 and TRBJ1-2 gives the full variable domain: EPEVTQTPSHQVTQMGQEVILRCVPISNHLYFYWYRQILGQKVEFLVSFYNNEISEKSEIFDDQFSVERPDGSNFTLKIRSTKLEDSAMYFCASSETTGYGYTFGSGTRLTVV.

The chain is built from TRBV7-9 and TRBJ2-2; D is perhaps TRBD1 (5 bases). Germline CDR1 reads SEHNR; CDR2 reads FQNEAQ (reference sequence). The CDR3 runs 14 residues. V shed 4 bases and J shed 6 bases, with 12 bases lying between them. Here the CDR3 reads CASSSWTRSGELFF. The CDR3 DNA sequence: TGTGCCAGCAGCTCCTGGACACGCTCCGGGGAGCTGTTTTTT.

This chain joins TRBV19 and TRBJ2-7; D is unclear. The CDR3 sequence is 13 residues long. The V and J ends lost 3 bases and 5 bases respectively, with 11 bases between them. CDR1 is LNHDA and CDR2 is SQIVND in the germline V gene (reference sequence). The CDR3 protein is CASSMALHNEQYV. DNA of the CDR3: TGTGCCAGTAGTATGGCACTTCATAACGAGCAGTACGTC.

The chain combines TRBV11-1 with TRBJ1-1, with a possible D match to TRBD1 (6 bases). Trimming cost V 4 bases and J 5 bases, with 14 bases left between them. Germline lookup yields CDR1 SGHAT and CDR2 FQDESV (reference sequence). The CDR3 runs to 14 residues. CDR3 in DNA: TGTGCCAGCAGCTCTGGACAGTTCGGGACTGAAGCTTTCTTT. Amino acids: CASSSGQFGTEAFF.

The chain carries TRBV5-1 and TRBJ2-1, with 9 positions matching TRBD1. V was clipped by 2 bases and J by 4 bases; unmatched bases: 4. Germline values: CDR1 SGHRS, CDR2 YFSETQ. The CDR3 spans 15 residues. The CDR3 sequence: CASSFRDREYNEQFF. CDR3 sequence (DNA): TGCGCCAGCAGCTTCCGGGACAGGGAATACAATGAGCAGTTCTTC.

The CDR3 DNA is TGTGCCAGCAGCTTAGTTTGGGTTTGGGGGGACCAGTACTTC. As protein: CASSLVWVWGDQYF. The chain carries TRBV7-2 and TRBJ2-5; possible D gene TRBD2, 6 bases. Per the germline V gene, CDR1 is SGHTA and CDR2 is FQGNSA. V was trimmed by 1 base and J by 10 bases, leaving 16 bases between them. The CDR3 loop spans 14 amino acids.

This chain joins TRBV10-3 and TRBJ2-5, with no clear D. The ends were cut back, 2 bases at V and 5 bases at J, with 12 bases in the middle. This CDR3 spans 14 amino acids. Germline V gene lookup returns CDR1 ENHRY and CDR2 SYGVKD. Here the CDR3 reads CAISERESGETQYF. Here the CDR3 DNA reads TGTGCCATCAGTGAGAGGGAATCCGGGGAGACCCAGTACTTC.

A few counts support this clone. The chain uses TRBV4-3 and TRBJ1-5, with unresolved D. This CDR3 region has 13 residues. Germline CDR1 is LGHNA and CDR2 is YSLEER. Trimming shortened V by 1 base and J by 3 bases, and 4 bases separated the two germline ends. In DNA, the CDR3 is TGCGCCAGCAGCCAAGTCCACAATCAGCCCCAGCATTTT. It is translated as CASSQVHNQPQHF.

This rearrangement joins TRBV7-9 to TRBJ2-3; tentative D call: TRBD1 (7 bases). Per the germline V gene, CDR1 is SEHNR and CDR2 is FQNEAQ (reference sequence). The V end was cut by 5 bases, the J end by 9 bases, with 18 bases between. The CDR3 extends over 14 amino acids. DNA for the CDR3: TGTGCCAGCAGCCAAGGAGGGGGCGCGGACACGCAGTATTTT. Translated: CASSQGGGADTQYF.